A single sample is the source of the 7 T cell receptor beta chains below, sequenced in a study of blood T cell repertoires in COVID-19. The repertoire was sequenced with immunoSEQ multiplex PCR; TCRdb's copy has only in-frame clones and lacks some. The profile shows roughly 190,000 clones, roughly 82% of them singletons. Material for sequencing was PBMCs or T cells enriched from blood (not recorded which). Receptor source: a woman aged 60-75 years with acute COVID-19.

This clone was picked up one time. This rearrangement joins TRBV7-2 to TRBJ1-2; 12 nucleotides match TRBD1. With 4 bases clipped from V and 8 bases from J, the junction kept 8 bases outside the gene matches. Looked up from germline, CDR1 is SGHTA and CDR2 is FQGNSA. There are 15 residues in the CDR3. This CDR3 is CASSSTGTGGLGYTF. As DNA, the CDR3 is TGTGCCAGCAGCTCGACGGGGACAGGGGGCTTAGGCTACACCTTC.

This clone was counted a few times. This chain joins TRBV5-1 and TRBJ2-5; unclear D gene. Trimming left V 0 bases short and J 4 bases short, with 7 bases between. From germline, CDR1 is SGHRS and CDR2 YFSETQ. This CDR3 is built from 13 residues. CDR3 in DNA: TGCGCCAGCAGCTTGGGGGCCCGAGAGACCCAGTACTTC. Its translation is CASSLGARETQYF.

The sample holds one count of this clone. The CDR3 nucleotides read TGCGCCAGCCGGTACTCTGGAAACACCATATATTTT. Translating gives CASRYSGNTIYF. The chain recombines TRBV10-1 with TRBJ1-3; unclear D gene. Germline CDR1 and CDR2: WNHNN and SYGVQD (reference sequence). This CDR3 has 12 residues. Deletions cut 8 bases from V and 0 bases from J, with 5 bases between.

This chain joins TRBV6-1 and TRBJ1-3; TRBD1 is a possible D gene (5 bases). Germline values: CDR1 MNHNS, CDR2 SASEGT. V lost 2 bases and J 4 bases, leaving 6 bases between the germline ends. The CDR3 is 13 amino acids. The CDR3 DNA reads TGTGCCAGCAGTGAACAGGGCGGAAACACCATATATTTT. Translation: CASSEQGGNTIYF.

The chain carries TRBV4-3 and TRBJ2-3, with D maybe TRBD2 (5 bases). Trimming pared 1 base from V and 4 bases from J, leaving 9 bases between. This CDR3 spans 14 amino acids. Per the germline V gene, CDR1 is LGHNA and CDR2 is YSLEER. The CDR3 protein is CASSQAGWSDTQYF. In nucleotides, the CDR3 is TGCGCCAGCAGCCAAGCGGGGTGGTCAGATACGCAGTATTTT.

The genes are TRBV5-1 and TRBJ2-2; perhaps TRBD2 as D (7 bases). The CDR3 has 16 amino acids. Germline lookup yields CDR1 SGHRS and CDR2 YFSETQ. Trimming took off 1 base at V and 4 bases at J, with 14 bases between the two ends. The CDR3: CASSLRTGGRTGELFF. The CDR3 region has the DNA TGCGCCAGCAGCTTGCGGACCGGGGGGCGCACCGGGGAGCTGTTTTTT. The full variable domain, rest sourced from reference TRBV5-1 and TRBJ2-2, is KAGVTQTPRYLIKTRGQQVTLSCSPISGHRSVSWYQQTPGQGLQFLFEYFSETQRNKGNFPGRFSGRQFSNSRSEMNVSTLELGDSALYLCASSLRTGGRTGELFFGEGSRLTVL.

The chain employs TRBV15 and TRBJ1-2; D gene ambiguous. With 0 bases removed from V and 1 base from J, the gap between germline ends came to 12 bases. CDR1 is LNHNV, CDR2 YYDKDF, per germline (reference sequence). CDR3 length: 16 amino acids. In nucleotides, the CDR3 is TGTGCCACCAGCAGAGATCACCGCAGTGGTAACTATGGCTACACCTTC. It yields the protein CATSRDHRSGNYGYTF.